Listed below are T cell receptor beta chains from one sample, sequenced in a study of blood T cell repertoires in COVID-19. TCRdb's copy holds only in-frame clones and misses some; the assay was immunoSEQ multiplex PCR. The sample contains 30,000 to 35,000 clones, under 90% of which appear only once. Sample: peripheral blood. All receptors derive from a man aged 50-59 years with acute or convalescent COVID-19. Each CDR3 is given with its conserved first and last residue. D genes are given only for firm matches. Some rows have no size entry. The others give once, few or many, or a class for an expanded clone.

clone_size d_call j_call v_call cdr3_nt cdr3_aa
- TRBD1 TRBJ1-2 TRBV4-2 TGTGCCAGCAGCCCCGGGACAGGGTCTAACTATGGCTACACCTTC CASSPGTGSNYGYTF
- - TRBJ1-1 TRBV29-1 TGCAGCGTTGTCTATCCATCTAGGAACACTGAAGCTTTCTTT CSVVYPSRNTEAFF
- - TRBJ1-6 TRBV14 TGTGCCAGCGAAAGCAGGGGATCGTCTAATTCACCCCTCCACTTT CASESRGSSNSPLHF
- TRBD2 TRBJ2-3 TRBV5-8 TGTGCCAGCAGCTCGCCCAGGGAGGGCCCAGATACGCAGTATTTT CASSSPREGPDTQYF
- - TRBJ2-5 TRBV27 TGTGCCAGCAGTTTTCTAGGAGGGAGGGGGACAGAGACCCAGTACTTC CASSFLGGRGTETQYF
- TRBD2 TRBJ2-1 TRBV27 TGTGCCAGCAGTTTGTTCGCTAGCGGGGGCAATGAGCAGTTCTTC CASSLFASGGNEQFF
- - TRBJ1-4 TRBV3-1/TRBV3-2 TGTGCCAGCAGCCAAGGTGGCGGAACTAATGAAAAACTGTTTTTT CASSQGGGTNEKLFF
- - TRBJ2-7 TRBV29-1 TGCAGCGCGTTGGGACAACGATACGAGCAGTACTTC CSALGQRYEQYF
- - TRBJ1-2 TRBV28 TGTGCCAGCAGTTTATTGTCCAGTTCTAACTATGGCTACACCTTC CASSLLSSSNYGYTF
- - TRBJ1-3 TRBV6-5 TGTGCCAGCAGTTACGGCCCCTCATCTGGAAACACCATATATTTT CASSYGPSSGNTIYF
- TRBD1 TRBJ1-2 TRBV7-9 TGTGCCAGCAGCCCGGGACAGATCCGTACCCCAGCTAACTATGGCTACACCTTC CASSPGQIRTPANYGYTF
- TRBD2 TRBJ2-7 TRBV6-5 TGTGCCAGCAGCCGGGAGGGGGGAGAGCAGTACTTC CASSREGGEQYF
few - TRBJ1-2 TRBV30 TGTGCCTGGGGGAGAACAGCGAATGGCTACACCTTC CAWGRTANGYTF
- - TRBJ2-7 TRBV5-6 TGTGCCAGCAGCCAGGGGTCCGAGCAGTACTTC CASSQGSEQYF
few - TRBJ1-2 TRBV5-1 TGCGCCAGCAGCTATTCGGGACAACTTGGCTACACCTTC CASSYSGQLGYTF
- TRBD1 TRBJ1-2 TRBV19 TGTGCCAGTAGTATTCCGGGACAGGGGGTCTATGGCTACACCTTC CASSIPGQGVYGYTF
- - TRBJ1-3 TRBV6-6 TGTGCCAGCAGTTTGCAAGGAGCTGGAAACACCATATATTTT CASSLQGAGNTIYF